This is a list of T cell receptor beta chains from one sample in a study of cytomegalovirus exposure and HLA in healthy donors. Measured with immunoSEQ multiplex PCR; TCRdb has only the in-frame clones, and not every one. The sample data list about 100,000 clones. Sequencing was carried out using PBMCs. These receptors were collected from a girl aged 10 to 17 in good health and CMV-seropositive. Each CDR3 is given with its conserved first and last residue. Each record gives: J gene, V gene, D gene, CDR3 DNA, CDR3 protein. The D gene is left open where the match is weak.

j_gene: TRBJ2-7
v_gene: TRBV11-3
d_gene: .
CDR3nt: TGTGCCAGCTCCTCAACCTCGGGTGAGCAGTACTTC
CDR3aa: CASSSTSGEQYF

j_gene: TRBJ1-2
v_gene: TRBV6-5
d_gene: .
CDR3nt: TGTGCCAGCAGTTACGACACAGGGAAGAGTGGCTACACCTTC
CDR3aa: CASSYDTGKSGYTF

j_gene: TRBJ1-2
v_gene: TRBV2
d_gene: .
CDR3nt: TGTGCCAGCAGTAGACAGTATGGCTACACCTTC
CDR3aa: CASSRQYGYTF

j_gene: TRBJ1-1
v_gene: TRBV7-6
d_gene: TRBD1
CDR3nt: TGTGCCAGCAGCCAACAGACAGGGAACATGAACACTGAAGCTTTCTTT
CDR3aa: CASSQQTGNMNTEAFF

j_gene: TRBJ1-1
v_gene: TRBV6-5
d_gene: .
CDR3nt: TGTGCCAGCAGTTACCGAGGTGGCGTTGAAGCTTTCTTT
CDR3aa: CASSYRGGVEAFF

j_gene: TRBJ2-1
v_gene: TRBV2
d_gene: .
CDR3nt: TGTGCCAGCAGCGGACTATTTGAGCAGTTCTTC
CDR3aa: CASSGLFEQFF

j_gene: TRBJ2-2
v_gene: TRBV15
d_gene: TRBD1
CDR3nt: TGTGCCACCAGCAGAGACAGGGGGCGTAGCGGGGAGCTGTTTTTT
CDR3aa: CATSRDRGRSGELFF

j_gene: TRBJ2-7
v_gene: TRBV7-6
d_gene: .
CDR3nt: TGTGCCAGCAGCTTAGAAGCAAGCGAGCAGTACTTC
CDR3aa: CASSLEASEQYF

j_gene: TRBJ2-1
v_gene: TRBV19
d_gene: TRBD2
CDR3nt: TGTGCCAGTAGGACCGGGACTAGCTCCAATGAGCAGTTCTTC
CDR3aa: CASRTGTSSNEQFF

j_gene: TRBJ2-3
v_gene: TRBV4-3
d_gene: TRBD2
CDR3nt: TGCGCCAGCAGCCCGGGACTAGCGGGGGGGCGGGCAGATACGCAGTATTTT
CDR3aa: CASSPGLAGGRADTQYF

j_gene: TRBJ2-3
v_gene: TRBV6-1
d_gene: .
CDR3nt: TGTGCCAGCAGTGAGCAGGGTAGCACAGATACGCAGTATTTT
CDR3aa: CASSEQGSTDTQYF

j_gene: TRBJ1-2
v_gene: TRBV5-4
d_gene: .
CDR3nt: TGTGCCAGCAGCCCCAAACAGGAGAACTATGGCTACACCTTC
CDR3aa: CASSPKQENYGYTF

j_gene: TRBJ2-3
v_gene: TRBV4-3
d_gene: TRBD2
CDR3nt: TGCGCCAGCAGCCAGGATGGGACTAGCGGGAAGGGAGCCACAGATACGCAGTATTTT
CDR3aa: CASSQDGTSGKGATDTQYF

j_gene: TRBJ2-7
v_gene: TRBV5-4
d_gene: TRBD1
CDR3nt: TGTGCCAGCAGCAACACCGGGACAGGAGGGATTTACGAGCAGTACTTC
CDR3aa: CASSNTGTGGIYEQYF

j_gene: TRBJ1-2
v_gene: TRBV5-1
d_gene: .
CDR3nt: TGCGCCAGCAGCTTGGCCGTTGGGGGAGGCTATGGCTACACCTTC
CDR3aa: CASSLAVGGGYGYTF

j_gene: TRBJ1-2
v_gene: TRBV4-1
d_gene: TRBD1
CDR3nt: TGCGCCAGCAGCCACTATTCCGGGACAGCGGACCCCGATGGCTACACCTTC
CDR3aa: CASSHYSGTADPDGYTF

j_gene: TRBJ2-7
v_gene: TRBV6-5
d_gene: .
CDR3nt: TGTGCCAGCAGTTACACGGGTCCCACCTCCTACGAGCAGTACTTC
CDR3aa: CASSYTGPTSYEQYF